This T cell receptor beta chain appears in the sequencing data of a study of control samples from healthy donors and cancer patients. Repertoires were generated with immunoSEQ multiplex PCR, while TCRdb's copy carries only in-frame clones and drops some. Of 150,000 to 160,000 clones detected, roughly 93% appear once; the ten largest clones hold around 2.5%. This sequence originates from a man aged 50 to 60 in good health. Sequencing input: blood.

DNA for the CDR3: TGTGCCAGCAGTACCTACCAGGGACAGAGGAACACTGAAGCTTTCTTT. This codes for CASSTYQGQRNTEAFF. The chain employs TRBV28 and TRBJ1-1; 7 positions agree with TRBD1. Looked up from germline, CDR1 is MDHEN and CDR2 is SYDVKM. The CDR3 extends over 16 amino acids. V lost 5 bases and J lost 1; bases outside the gene matches: 10. Together with reference TRBV28 and TRBJ1-1, the CDR3 gives the full variable domain: DVKVTQSSRYLVKRTGEKVFLECVQDMDHENMFWYRQDPGLGLRLIYFSYDVKMKEKGDIPEGYSVSREKKERFSLILESASTNQTSMYLCASSTYQGQRNTEAFFGQGTRLTVV.